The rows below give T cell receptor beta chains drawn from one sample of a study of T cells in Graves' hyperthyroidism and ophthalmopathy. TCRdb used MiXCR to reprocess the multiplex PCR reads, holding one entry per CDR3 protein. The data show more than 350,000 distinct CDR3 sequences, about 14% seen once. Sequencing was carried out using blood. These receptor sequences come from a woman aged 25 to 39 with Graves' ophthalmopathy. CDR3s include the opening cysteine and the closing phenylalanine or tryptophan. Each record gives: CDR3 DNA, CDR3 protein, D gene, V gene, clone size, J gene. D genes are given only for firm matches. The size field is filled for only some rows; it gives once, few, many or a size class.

CDR3 DNA: TGTGCCAGTAGTAGCTCCGGGCCTTGGGATGAGCAGTTCTTC
CDR3 protein: CASSSSGPWDEQFF
D gene: .
V gene: TRBV19
clone size: .
J gene: TRBJ2-1

CDR3 DNA: TGCAGTGCTTTTCAACCTCCTCCACGATATGGCTACACCTTC
CDR3 protein: CSAFQPPPRYGYTF
D gene: .
V gene: TRBV20-1
clone size: .
J gene: TRBJ1-2

CDR3 DNA: TGCAGTGCTGGCAGAAGCAATCAGCCCCAGCATTTT
CDR3 protein: CSAGRSNQPQHF
D gene: .
V gene: TRBV20-1
clone size: many
J gene: TRBJ1-5

CDR3 DNA: TGTGCCTGGAGTTATTCCGGGACACAGGGCTACACCTTC
CDR3 protein: CAWSYSGTQGYTF
D gene: .
V gene: TRBV30
clone size: once
J gene: TRBJ1-2

CDR3 DNA: TGTGCCAGCAAAATCCGCAGGGGTGTGAAGTATGGCTACACCTTC
CDR3 protein: CASKIRRGVKYGYTF
D gene: .
V gene: TRBV19
clone size: .
J gene: TRBJ1-2

CDR3 DNA: TGCGCCAGCAGCCCCACGGGGGACCCCTACGAGCAGTACTTC
CDR3 protein: CASSPTGDPYEQYF
D gene: .
V gene: TRBV4-1
clone size: many
J gene: TRBJ2-7

CDR3 DNA: TGCGCCAGCAGCTTACAGGTCAGTAGGAGCACAGATACGCAGTATTTT
CDR3 protein: CASSLQVSRSTDTQYF
D gene: .
V gene: TRBV4-1
clone size: .
J gene: TRBJ2-3

CDR3 DNA: TGTGCCTGGAGTCGAGATAATGAAAAACTGTTTTTT
CDR3 protein: CAWSRDNEKLFF
D gene: .
V gene: TRBV30
clone size: many
J gene: TRBJ1-4

CDR3 DNA: TGTGCCAGCAGTTTAACAGGAGCAGGATATGGCTACACCTTC
CDR3 protein: CASSLTGAGYGYTF
D gene: .
V gene: TRBV12-3/TRBV12-4
clone size: many
J gene: TRBJ1-2

CDR3 DNA: TGTGCCTGGAGTGTGAGGGTTATCACCTACGAGCAGTACTTC
CDR3 protein: CAWSVRVITYEQYF
D gene: .
V gene: TRBV30
clone size: many
J gene: TRBJ2-7

CDR3 DNA: TGTGCCAGCAGCTTATCACCTAGTGAGTGGGAGACCCAGTACTTC
CDR3 protein: CASSLSPSEWETQYF
D gene: .
V gene: TRBV7-8
clone size: many
J gene: TRBJ2-5

CDR3 DNA: TGTGCCACCAGTGATATAGCGGGGGGCCTATACAATGAGCAGTTCTTC
CDR3 protein: CATSDIAGGLYNEQFF
D gene: TRBD2
V gene: TRBV24-1
clone size: many
J gene: TRBJ2-1

CDR3 DNA: TGTGCCAGTAGTATTTCTACAGGGGCTATGAACACTGAAGCTTTCTTT
CDR3 protein: CASSISTGAMNTEAFF
D gene: TRBD1
V gene: TRBV19
clone size: few
J gene: TRBJ1-1

CDR3 DNA: TGTGCCAGCCCCTCGGGGGGGAGAGAGACCCAGTACTTC
CDR3 protein: CASPSGGRETQYF
D gene: TRBD2
V gene: TRBV2
clone size: many
J gene: TRBJ2-5

CDR3 DNA: TGTGCCAGCAGGGCGTCGAACACTGAAGCTTTCTTT
CDR3 protein: CASRASNTEAFF
D gene: .
V gene: TRBV6-1
clone size: many
J gene: TRBJ1-1

CDR3 DNA: TGTGCCAGCAGCTTTGGGACACTGCAGTATGGCTACACCTTC
CDR3 protein: CASSFGTLQYGYTF
D gene: .
V gene: TRBV7-2
clone size: many
J gene: TRBJ1-2

CDR3 DNA: TGCAGTGCTAGGGCCAGTGGGGGTGTAGGCAGGTCTGAAGCTTTCTTT
CDR3 protein: CSARASGGVGRSEAFF
D gene: .
V gene: TRBV20-1
clone size: many
J gene: TRBJ1-1

CDR3 DNA: TGCAGCGTAGAAGAAAAGTACAATGAGCAGTTCTTC
CDR3 protein: CSVEEKYNEQFF
D gene: .
V gene: TRBV29-1
clone size: few
J gene: TRBJ2-1

CDR3 DNA: TGTGCCAGCAGTCTAAGTGTGGCAGCCCGACATAACACCGGGGAGCTGTTTTTT
CDR3 protein: CASSLSVAARHNTGELFF
D gene: .
V gene: TRBV28
clone size: many
J gene: TRBJ2-2

CDR3 DNA: TGCAGTGCTTCTATCTCCAAGGGGGAGGGCGTATATAATTCACCCCTCCACTTT
CDR3 protein: CSASISKGEGVYNSPLHF
D gene: .
V gene: TRBV20-1
clone size: many
J gene: TRBJ1-6

CDR3 DNA: TGTGCCAGCAGCCAGGGTTCAATCTCTGGAAACACCATATATTTT
CDR3 protein: CASSQGSISGNTIYF
D gene: .
V gene: TRBV12-3/TRBV12-4
clone size: many
J gene: TRBJ1-3

CDR3 DNA: TGTGCCAGCAGACCCGAGGGACTAGCGGGGGGAAATGAGCAGTTCTTC
CDR3 protein: CASRPEGLAGGNEQFF
D gene: TRBD2
V gene: TRBV7-6
clone size: many
J gene: TRBJ2-1

CDR3 DNA: TGTGCCAGCAGTTCGCCGACAGGGGCTAACTATGGCTACACCTTC
CDR3 protein: CASSSPTGANYGYTF
D gene: TRBD1
V gene: TRBV28
clone size: many
J gene: TRBJ1-2

CDR3 DNA: TGCGCCAGCACTCTCTCTAACCGGGACAGGGGGCCAGGCACTGAAGCTTTCTTT
CDR3 protein: CASTLSNRDRGPGTEAFF
D gene: TRBD1
V gene: TRBV5-1
clone size: many
J gene: TRBJ1-1

CDR3 DNA: TGCGCCAGCAGCCAAGTTAGGCTCCTTGCAACTAATGAAAAACTGTTTTTT
CDR3 protein: CASSQVRLLATNEKLFF
D gene: .
V gene: TRBV4-1
clone size: .
J gene: TRBJ1-4

CDR3 DNA: TGTGCCAGCACCACCCCACTAGCGGGGTCCTACGAGCAGTACTTC
CDR3 protein: CASTTPLAGSYEQYF
D gene: TRBD2
V gene: TRBV7-8
clone size: many
J gene: TRBJ2-7

CDR3 DNA: TGTGCCAGCAGCGGTAGGACGCGAGGGGGTCGGGAGACCCAGTACTTC
CDR3 protein: CASSGRTRGGRETQYF
D gene: .
V gene: TRBV3-1
clone size: many
J gene: TRBJ2-5

CDR3 DNA: TGTGCCAGCAGTGAAGAACTGGTGAGCTCCTACGAGCAGTACTTC
CDR3 protein: CASSEELVSSYEQYF
D gene: .
V gene: TRBV6-1
clone size: many
J gene: TRBJ2-7

CDR3 DNA: TGCAGCGCCTCCCGTGGGGGGGCCAAAGAGACCCAGTACTTC
CDR3 protein: CSASRGGAKETQYF
D gene: .
V gene: TRBV29-1
clone size: .
J gene: TRBJ2-5

CDR3 DNA: TGTGCCAGCAGCTTATCGGGTGAGACCTTC
CDR3 protein: CASSLSGETF
D gene: .
V gene: TRBV7-2
clone size: many
J gene: TRBJ1-2

CDR3 DNA: TGTGCCAGCAGCCACCAAGATTCCCTCCTTGGAAACACCATATATTTT
CDR3 protein: CASSHQDSLLGNTIYF
D gene: .
V gene: TRBV3-1
clone size: many
J gene: TRBJ1-3

CDR3 DNA: TGTGCCAGTAGTACGGACAGGGGGCGATCAGAGACCCAGTACTTC
CDR3 protein: CASSTDRGRSETQYF
D gene: TRBD1
V gene: TRBV19
clone size: many
J gene: TRBJ2-5

CDR3 DNA: TGCGCCAGCACTCCCGAGGCTAGCTCCTACAATGAGCAGTTCTTC
CDR3 protein: CASTPEASSYNEQFF
D gene: .
V gene: TRBV4-1
clone size: many
J gene: TRBJ2-1

CDR3 DNA: TGTGCCAGCAACCTGGGAACCGGGGAGCTGTTTTTT
CDR3 protein: CASNLGTGELFF
D gene: .
V gene: TRBV28
clone size: .
J gene: TRBJ2-2

CDR3 DNA: TGCAGTGCTAGAGATTTGGGGGGGGGCACCTACAATGAGCAGTTCTTC
CDR3 protein: CSARDLGGGTYNEQFF
D gene: .
V gene: TRBV20-1
clone size: .
J gene: TRBJ2-1

CDR3 DNA: TGTGCCTGGAGTGTAGATTTGACAACTGGGGCCAACGTCCTGACTTTC
CDR3 protein: CAWSVDLTTGANVLTF
D gene: .
V gene: TRBV30
clone size: many
J gene: TRBJ2-6

CDR3 DNA: TGTGCCAACAGGGTTTCTAATGAAAAACTGTTTTTT
CDR3 protein: CANRVSNEKLFF
D gene: .
V gene: TRBV27
clone size: .
J gene: TRBJ1-4

CDR3 DNA: TGTGCCAGCAGCTCCAGTGGTGGGGACGCCTATGGCTACACCTTC
CDR3 protein: CASSSSGGDAYGYTF
D gene: .
V gene: TRBV6-1
clone size: many
J gene: TRBJ1-2

CDR3 DNA: TGTGCCAGCAGCGCCAATAGCGGGGGATACGATAACAATGAGCAGTTCTTC
CDR3 protein: CASSANSGGYDNNEQFF
D gene: TRBD2
V gene: TRBV11-2
clone size: .
J gene: TRBJ2-1

CDR3 DNA: TGTGCCAGCAGCTTGGCTTTTAATAGAGTGGGATCGACAGTACTGTACTTC
CDR3 protein: CASSLAFNRVGSTVLYF
D gene: .
V gene: TRBV5-5
clone size: many
J gene: TRBJ2-5

CDR3 DNA: TGCAGTGCTAGAGATCACTCCGGGGAGCGGGGGGGTCGGGACACAGATACGCAGTATTTT
CDR3 protein: CSARDHSGERGGRDTDTQYF
D gene: TRBD2
V gene: TRBV20-1
clone size: many
J gene: TRBJ2-3

CDR3 DNA: TGTGCCAGCAGTTTGCCTGCGTTAGAGCAGTTCTTC
CDR3 protein: CASSLPALEQFF
D gene: .
V gene: TRBV12-3/TRBV12-4
clone size: many
J gene: TRBJ2-1

CDR3 DNA: TGTGCCAGCAGTGAATTAGGGCAGGGGGCTATGGACGAGCAGTACTTC
CDR3 protein: CASSELGQGAMDEQYF
D gene: TRBD1
V gene: TRBV6-1
clone size: many
J gene: TRBJ2-7

CDR3 DNA: TGTGCCAGCAGCTCGGGCGGGACAGGGAGCACAGATACGCAGTATTTT
CDR3 protein: CASSSGGTGSTDTQYF
D gene: TRBD1
V gene: TRBV7-2
clone size: many
J gene: TRBJ2-3

CDR3 DNA: TGTGCCAGTAGTACGACAAGGTTGAGGATGAACACTGAAGCTTTCTTT
CDR3 protein: CASSTTRLRMNTEAFF
D gene: .
V gene: TRBV19
clone size: many
J gene: TRBJ1-1

CDR3 DNA: TGTGCCAGCAGCGGCGAGGGGGGGAGGAACATTCAGTACTTC
CDR3 protein: CASSGEGGRNIQYF
D gene: .
V gene: TRBV9
clone size: many
J gene: TRBJ2-4

CDR3 DNA: TGTGCCACCAGCAGAGATCTCGGGACAGGGCATATAAAATATGGCTACACCTTC
CDR3 protein: CATSRDLGTGHIKYGYTF
D gene: TRBD1
V gene: TRBV15
clone size: few
J gene: TRBJ1-2

CDR3 DNA: TGTGCCAGCAGCTCGACAACCTACTCCTACGAGCAGTACTTC
CDR3 protein: CASSSTTYSYEQYF
D gene: .
V gene: TRBV7-8
clone size: once
J gene: TRBJ2-7

CDR3 DNA: TGCAGTGCCGAGCCGCTGACAGGGACTAGCGGGGCGCACGGCACAGATACGCAGTATTTT
CDR3 protein: CSAEPLTGTSGAHGTDTQYF
D gene: TRBD2
V gene: TRBV20-1
clone size: many
J gene: TRBJ2-3

CDR3 DNA: TGCGCCAGCAGCGAGAGCGGTTCTTCCGGGACTGTAGGAAACACCATATATTTT
CDR3 protein: CASSESGSSGTVGNTIYF
D gene: .
V gene: TRBV4-1
clone size: many
J gene: TRBJ1-3

CDR3 DNA: TGTGCCACCAGTGAAGCCGGGAGGGTGGATCAGCCCCAGCATTTT
CDR3 protein: CATSEAGRVDQPQHF
D gene: .
V gene: TRBV24-1
clone size: .
J gene: TRBJ1-5

CDR3 DNA: TGCGCCAGCAGCCAAGATGGCCTCCGGGACCGACGCCTCCACTTT
CDR3 protein: CASSQDGLRDRRLHF
D gene: .
V gene: TRBV4-1
clone size: .
J gene: TRBJ1-6

CDR3 DNA: TGTGCCATCAGTGAAGGAACGAAGGGGGGCTATGGCTACACCTTC
CDR3 protein: CAISEGTKGGYGYTF
D gene: .
V gene: TRBV10-3
clone size: many
J gene: TRBJ1-2

CDR3 DNA: TGTGCCAGCAGACTAACTAGCGGGGGGTACCGGGAGACCCAGTACTTC
CDR3 protein: CASRLTSGGYRETQYF
D gene: TRBD2
V gene: TRBV7-6
clone size: .
J gene: TRBJ2-5

CDR3 DNA: TGTGCCAGCAGCATACTCTCAAGGACAGGGTACGAGCAGTACTTC
CDR3 protein: CASSILSRTGYEQYF
D gene: TRBD1
V gene: TRBV5-6
clone size: .
J gene: TRBJ2-7

CDR3 DNA: TGCAGTGCTAGACGGACAGGGGGGGGGGGCACTGAAGCTTTCTTT
CDR3 protein: CSARRTGGGGTEAFF
D gene: TRBD1
V gene: TRBV20-1
clone size: many
J gene: TRBJ1-1

CDR3 DNA: TGTGCCAGCAGTTTTTCCAGGGCTGGGGCCAACGTCCTGACTTTC
CDR3 protein: CASSFSRAGANVLTF
D gene: .
V gene: TRBV27
clone size: few
J gene: TRBJ2-6